The rows below give T cell receptor beta chains drawn from one sample of a study of cytomegalovirus exposure and HLA in healthy donors. Clones were sequenced by immunoSEQ multiplex PCR, and TCRdb holds only the in-frame ones, with some missing. Of fewer than 120,000 clones listed, roughly 90% are singletons. The sample was PBMCs. Every receptor here comes from a woman between 25 and 40 years old in good health and CMV-seropositive. CDR3s include the opening cysteine and the closing phenylalanine or tryptophan. Each record gives: V gene, J gene, clone size, D gene, CDR3 DNA, CDR3 protein. The D gene is left open where the match is weak. A row's size may be missing; if present it is once, few, many or a size class.

>TRBV14|TRBJ1-2|.|TRBD1
TGTGCCAGCAGCCCGACAGGGGGATTCTATGGCTACACCTTC
CASSPTGGFYGYTF
>TRBV5-1|TRBJ1-1|.|.
TGCGCCTGCAAGCAATGGGGGGTGAAGACTGAAGCTTTCTTT
CACKQWGVKTEAFF
>TRBV5-1|TRBJ2-2|.|.
TGCGCCAGCAGCTTGTTTAGTACGGGCACCGGGGAGCTGTTTTTT
CASSLFSTGTGELFF
>TRBV19|TRBJ2-2|.|TRBD2
TGTGCCAGCCTGGGACTAGCTGGCACCGGGGAGCTGTTTTTT
CASLGLAGTGELFF
>TRBV28|TRBJ1-5|.|.
TGTGCCAGCAGTTTATCACATAGCAATCAGCCCCAGCATTTT
CASSLSHSNQPQHF
>TRBV2|TRBJ2-3|.|.
TGTGCCAGCAGTGTCGGGAATACGCAGTATTTT
CASSVGNTQYF
>TRBV11-2|TRBJ2-7|.|.
TGTGCCAGCAGCGGATTCCCTCGGGACTCGATAACTTCGGAGCAGTACTTC
CASSGFPRDSITSEQYF
>TRBV4-3|TRBJ1-4|.|.
TGCGCCAGCAGCCAAGAGTTGGTCAGGACAACTAATGAAAAACTGTTTTTT
CASSQELVRTTNEKLFF
>TRBV30|TRBJ1-3|.|TRBD1
TGTGCCTGGAGTGTAGGGGGCCAGGGAGCAGGAAACACCATATATTTT
CAWSVGGQGAGNTIYF
>TRBV11-2|TRBJ1-3|.|.
TGTGCCAGCAGACGAGGACAGAAACCTGGAAACACCATATATTTT
CASRRGQKPGNTIYF
>TRBV5-6|TRBJ2-7|.|.
TGTGCCAGCAGCTTGGGGAGGTGGACTTACGAGCAGTACTTC
CASSLGRWTYEQYF
>TRBV19|TRBJ1-3|.|.
TGTGCCAGTAGGCTACAGGACGACTCTGGAAACACCATATATTTT
CASRLQDDSGNTIYF
>TRBV30|TRBJ2-3|once|.
TGTGCCTGGAGTGTAGGGGAAGATACGCAGTATTTT
CAWSVGEDTQYF
>TRBV10-3|TRBJ2-7|.|.
TGTGCCATCAGTGAGTCCACCGGGTTAACGTTTATGGAGCAGTACTTC
CAISESTGLTFMEQYF
>TRBV6-1|TRBJ2-3|.|TRBD2
TGTGCCAGCAGTGAACCTCCCGGGGGGGCCGGAGATACGCAGTATTTT
CASSEPPGGAGDTQYF
>TRBV19|TRBJ2-7|.|TRBD1
TGTGCCAGTAGTATAACTCCAGGGGGCGTCTACGAGCAGTACTTC
CASSITPGGVYEQYF
>TRBV6-6|TRBJ1-4|.|.
TGTGCCAGCAGCCGCGGGCCGCAACGCGAAAAACTGTTTTTT
CASSRGPQREKLFF
>TRBV4-2|TRBJ1-2|.|.
TGTGCCAGCAGTCAGGCTAACTATGGCTACACCTTC
CASSQANYGYTF
>TRBV11-2|TRBJ1-1|.|.
TGTGCCAGCAGCTCAATCTCGAGACCAATTAGGAGGATGAACACTGAAGCTTTCTTT
CASSSISRPIRRMNTEAFF
>TRBV11-3|TRBJ2-5|few|TRBD2
TGTGCCAGCAGCTCCTTAGCGGGAGAGCAAGAGACCCAGTACTTC
CASSSLAGEQETQYF
>TRBV4-3|TRBJ2-7|.|TRBD2
TGCGCCAGCAGCCAAGAAGGACTAGCGGTCTACTACGAGCAGTACTTC
CASSQEGLAVYYEQYF
>TRBV14|TRBJ1-1|.|TRBD1
TGTGCCAGCAGCCCCCGGACAGGGCCGAACACTGAAGCTTTCTTT
CASSPRTGPNTEAFF
>TRBV5-4|TRBJ1-1|.|TRBD1
TGTGCCAGCAGCTCGCCATACCAGGGGGGCAACACTGAAGCTTTCTTT
CASSSPYQGGNTEAFF
>TRBV2|TRBJ2-1|.|.
TGTGCCAGCAGTGGATACGGGCAGGGTGAGCAGTTCTTC
CASSGYGQGEQFF
>TRBV7-2|TRBJ1-5|.|.
TGTGCCAGCAGCTTACAGGGAAATCAGCCCCAGCATTTT
CASSLQGNQPQHF
>TRBV28|TRBJ1-5|.|.
TGTGCCAGTAAAGAGGTCCGTAGCAATCAGCCCCAGCATTTT
CASKEVRSNQPQHF
>TRBV7-2|TRBJ2-7|.|TRBD2
TGTGCCAGCAGTAAACGAATAGCGGGGGGGTCCTACGAGCAGTACTTC
CASSKRIAGGSYEQYF
>TRBV5-5|TRBJ2-5|.|TRBD2
TGTGCCAGCAGCTTGACTAGCGGGAGGGCCGCCTCTGAGACCCAGTACTTC
CASSLTSGRAASETQYF
>TRBV5-1|TRBJ2-1|.|.
TGCGCCAGCAGCGCAGGTAACAGGGAGTTCTTC
CASSAGNREFF
>TRBV9|TRBJ1-6|.|TRBD1
TGTGCCAGCAGCGTAGAGGGGGCAGGAAATTCACCCCTCCACTTT
CASSVEGAGNSPLHF
>TRBV7-2|TRBJ1-1|.|.
TGTGCCAGCAGCTCACCCAACAGAGTGAACACTGAAGCTTTCTTT
CASSSPNRVNTEAFF
>TRBV5-1|TRBJ2-7|.|.
TGCGCCAGCAGACTATCTCCCTCGGGAGTCGCGCAGTACTTC
CASRLSPSGVAQYF
>TRBV5-4|TRBJ2-2|.|.
TGTGCCAGCAGCAAGACTACCACCGGGGAGCTGTTTTTT
CASSKTTTGELFF
>TRBV15|TRBJ2-2|.|.
TGTGCCACCAGCAAACAGGGGGCGAGGGGACTAGGCGGGGAGCTGTTTTTT
CATSKQGARGLGGELFF
>TRBV5-6|TRBJ2-7|.|TRBD1
TGTGCCAGCAGCCCAAACCCGGGACAGGGCTACGAGCAGTACTTC
CASSPNPGQGYEQYF
>TRBV9|TRBJ2-7|.|TRBD2
TGTGCCAGCAGCCCGGCTACTAGCGGTAAAACCTACGAGCAGTACTTC
CASSPATSGKTYEQYF
>TRBV7-2|TRBJ2-5|.|.
TGTGCCAGCAGCTCGGACAATCAAGAGACCCAGTACTTC
CASSSDNQETQYF
>TRBV4-3|TRBJ2-3|.|TRBD2
TGCGCCAGCAGCCAAGACTTAGCGGGGTTCAAGGCAGATACGCAGTATTTT
CASSQDLAGFKADTQYF
>TRBV7-9|TRBJ2-1|.|TRBD1
TGTGCCAGCGGGCGGGACAGGGACACAGTTGAGCAGTTCTTC
CASGRDRDTVEQFF
>TRBV7-6|TRBJ1-3|few|.
TGTGCCAGCAGCTTAGTCCGCTCTGGAAACACCATATATTTT
CASSLVRSGNTIYF
>TRBV4-3|TRBJ2-3|.|.
TGCGCCAGCAGCCAAGTGTCCCCTGGAGAGATCACAGATACGCAGTATTTT
CASSQVSPGEITDTQYF
>TRBV6-1|TRBJ1-1|.|.
TGTGCCAGCAGTGGCGACACCCGGGGGTATATTACTGAAGCTTTCTTT
CASSGDTRGYITEAFF
>TRBV5-6|TRBJ2-5|.|TRBD1
TGTGCCAGCAGCTGGGGACAGTTCTTCCAAGAGACCCAGTACTTC
CASSWGQFFQETQYF
>TRBV5-6|TRBJ1-6|.|.
TGTGCCAGCAGCTTGGAGGAAATGGGGAGCTCCTATAATTCACCCCTCCACTTT
CASSLEEMGSSYNSPLHF
>TRBV29-1|TRBJ2-7|.|TRBD1
TGCAGCGTCCAGAGGGGGACAGGGGGCTCTGGCGAGCAGTACTTC
CSVQRGTGGSGEQYF
>TRBV30|TRBJ2-6|once|.
TGTGCCTGGAGTAGGGCGGGAAGCTCTGGGGCCAACGTCCTGACTTTC
CAWSRAGSSGANVLTF
>TRBV19|TRBJ2-7|.|TRBD1
TGTGCCAGTAGTAGGACAGGAGCCTACGAGCAGTACTTC
CASSRTGAYEQYF
>TRBV11-3|TRBJ1-1|.|.
TGTGCCAGCAGCTTCCGGGATTACACTGAAGCTTTCTTT
CASSFRDYTEAFF
>TRBV5-6|TRBJ2-1|.|.
TGTGCCAGCAGCCCCCCCTCGAGCGGATACAATGAGCAGTTCTTC
CASSPPSSGYNEQFF
>TRBV18|TRBJ1-1|.|TRBD1
TGTGCCAGCTCACCCAGACAGGGACCCTGGAGCACTGAAGCTTTCTTT
CASSPRQGPWSTEAFF
>TRBV30|TRBJ1-1|.|.
TGTGCCTGGAACCCGGGAACGAACACTGAAGCTTTCTTT
CAWNPGTNTEAFF
>TRBV9|TRBJ2-5|.|TRBD1
TGTGCCAGCAGCTTTACCGGGACAGGGGCAGAGACCCAGTACTTC
CASSFTGTGAETQYF
>TRBV7-3|TRBJ2-5|.|.
TGTGCCAGCACCCAAGGGGGGGGGCCCCAAGAGACCCAGTACTTC
CASTQGGGPQETQYF
>TRBV2|TRBJ2-7|few|.
TGTGCCAGCAGTGAGGGGCGCGGGGTGCCCACCTACGAGCAGTACTTC
CASSEGRGVPTYEQYF
>TRBV6-6|TRBJ2-1|once|.
TGTGCCAGCAGTTACGATGGCAGTAACAATGAGCAGTTCTTC
CASSYDGSNNEQFF
>TRBV7-9|TRBJ2-7|.|.
TGTGCCAGCAGCCCAACCCGCGGGGTCTACGAGCAGTACTTC
CASSPTRGVYEQYF
>TRBV25-1|TRBJ2-5|.|.
TGTGCCAGCGGTTACAGGGGGGGAGAGACCCAGTACTTC
CASGYRGGETQYF
>TRBV28|TRBJ1-1|.|.
TGTGCCAGCAGTTTGCGGAGGGTTTCTTTCTTT
CASSLRRVSFF
>TRBV4-3|TRBJ1-4|.|.
TGCGCCAGCAGCCCCGGAGGCCCAAGGGAAAAACTGTTTTTT
CASSPGGPREKLFF